Included here is one T cell receptor (beta chain) sequence, with context. Assay: immunoSEQ multiplex PCR; the TCRdb copy retains only in-frame clones and omits some. The data hold around 100,000 clones, with about 92% observed a single time. The V and J ends lost 0 bases and 1 base respectively, with 7 bases between them. The germline V gene encodes CDR1 SGDLS and CDR2 YYNGEE. The length of the CDR3 is 14 residues. This record comes from a study of T cell changes during pregnancy in multiple sclerosis. The J gene is TRBJ1-1, the V gene TRBV9, with no clear D. Sequencing used peripheral blood, obtained after pregnancy. The TCR originated in a female donor with multiple sclerosis, enrolled in a pregnancy study. Here the CDR3 DNA reads TGTGCCAGCAGCGTAGGCCAGTCGAACACTGAAGCTTTCTTT. Protein product: CASSVGQSNTEAFF.